Given below is one TCR beta chain in context. The target antigen is unknown. This specimen comes from a study of cytomegalovirus exposure and HLA in healthy donors. Profiled with immunoSEQ multiplex PCR; TCRdb holds only in-frame clones, not every one. The sample consists of 200,000 or so clones, around 84% of them appearing once. This CDR3 is built from 16 residues. In germline, CDR1 is MNHEY, CDR2 SVGAGI. The V end was cut by 2 bases, the J end by 2 bases, with 16 bases between. Findings and limits, study-wide: The study recorded around 160 TCR beta chains that were cytomegalovirus-associated. Per published reports, the classifier diagnosed cytomegalovirus status with high specificity and sensitivity. One later analysis, an examination of the 120 validation repertoires, found that first-cohort TCR clusters tended to co-occur in them.

The sample was PBMCs. The TCR was taken from a man aged 18-30 years in good health and CMV-seropositive. The chain is built from TRBV6-5 and TRBJ2-7; a weak D match, TRBD1 (5 bases). The CDR3 loop is CASSYRVGQGTYEQYF. CDR3 coding DNA: TGTGCCAGCAGTTACCGAGTGGGGCAGGGAACCTACGAGCAGTACTTC.